This T cell receptor beta chain was documented in a study of blood T cells in healthy people across ages. Then a second PCR, running roughly 7 to 11 cycles, was carried out with a sample-barcoded 5' primer and a J-beta primer mix. Each CDR3 protein gets one entry after TCRdb re-called the 5' RACE reads with MiXCR. The sample lists about 770,000 distinct CDR3 sequences, around 43% occurring once. This CDR3 is 13 amino acids long. CDR1 is SNHLY and CDR2 is FYNNEI in the germline V gene. V shed 7 bases and J shed 7 bases, with 16 bases lying between them. The clonotype comes from a man aged 55-75 years in good health. Sequencing was carried out using blood. The gene calls are TRBV2 and TRBJ2-5, with a tentative D call TRBD2 (6 bases). CDR3 in amino acids: CASTEAGLGTQYF. In DNA form, the CDR3 reads TGTGCCAGCACCGAGGCGGGGTTGGGGACCCAGTACTTC.